This is a list of T cell receptor beta chains from one sample in a study of T cell repertoires in cytomegalovirus infection. MiXCR, run by TCRdb on the reads, gives a single entry per CDR3 protein. The table lists roughly 230,000 distinct CDR3 sequences, over 15% of them singletons. The sample taken for sequencing was CD8+ T cells from PBMCs. These receptors were taken from a human donor in good health (CMV status not recorded). Some clones in this sample may be carry-over from other donors' samples. CDR3s include the opening cysteine and the closing phenylalanine or tryptophan. The D gene is left open where the match is weak. Size tells how often a clone was seen (once, few, many) or the class of an expanded clone, and some rows leave it out.

clone_size	v_call	j_call	d_call	cdr3_aa	cdr3_nt
few	TRBV2	TRBJ2-3	TRBD2	CASGSGGTSTDTQYF	TGTGCCAGCGGGTCCGGGGGGACGAGCACAGATACGCAGTATTTT
many	TRBV9	TRBJ1-1	TRBD1	CASSARPDRGRTEAFF	TGTGCCAGCAGCGCCCGACCTGACAGGGGGAGGACTGAAGCTTTCTTT
-	TRBV4-3	TRBJ2-3	TRBD1	CASSSRQGGTDTQYF	TGCGCCAGCAGCTCCCGACAGGGGGGGACAGATACGCAGTATTTT
few	TRBV29-1	TRBJ1-1	-	CSVEPDIGAFF	TGCAGCGTTGAACCCGATATTGGAGCTTTCTTT
-	TRBV20-1	TRBJ1-2	TRBD1	CSAREKGTANYGYTF	TGCAGTGCTAGAGAGAAAGGGACAGCTAACTATGGCTACACCTTC
few	TRBV4-1	TRBJ2-5	TRBD2	CASRPTSGGAETQYF	TGCGCCAGCAGACCGACTAGCGGGGGGGCGGAGACCCAGTACTTC
-	TRBV29-1	TRBJ1-2	-	CSVDIRDLPGYTF	TGCAGCGTTGACATCCGGGACCTCCCGGGCTACACCTTC
-	TRBV20-1	TRBJ2-5	-	CSVRVFETQYF	TGCAGTGTGCGGGTTTTCGAGACCCAGTACTTC
few	TRBV29-1	TRBJ2-7	-	CSVGEQGYEQYF	TGCAGCGTTGGTGAACAGGGCTACGAGCAGTACTTC
many	TRBV7-4	TRBJ2-3	-	CASTQLKDCYGTDTQYF	TGTGCCAGCACCCAGTTGAAGGACTGTTATGGCACAGATACGCAGTATTTT
many	TRBV28	TRBJ1-6	-	CASSFGSSSSYNSPLHF	TGTGCCAGCAGTTTTGGGAGTTCGAGCTCCTATAATTCACCCCTCCACTTT
few	TRBV5-6	TRBJ2-7	-	CASSLSHYEQYF	TGTGCCAGCAGCTTGAGCCACTACGAGCAGTACTTC
-	TRBV10-3	TRBJ1-1	-	CAISETKDSLNTEAFF	TGTGCCATCAGTGAAACAAAGGACAGCTTGAACACTGAAGCTTTCTTT
-	TRBV6-2/TRBV6-3	TRBJ2-7	TRBD1	CASSYGGPYHRGSYEQYF	TGTGCCAGCAGTTACGGGGGACCCTACCACAGGGGATCCTACGAGCAGTACTTC
few	TRBV12-3/TRBV12-4	TRBJ1-1	-	CASSPGEWDTEAFF	TGTGCCAGCAGCCCAGGGGAGTGGGACACTGAAGCTTTCTTT
many	TRBV7-8	TRBJ2-3	TRBD2	CASSLAVLAGAFFTDTQYF	TGTGCCAGCAGCTTAGCAGTCCTAGCGGGGGCCTTTTTCACAGATACGCAGTATTTT
many	TRBV7-8	TRBJ2-3	TRBD2	CASSPRIGGAEDTQYF	TGTGCCAGCAGCCCGAGGATCGGGGGGGCAGAAGATACGCAGTATTTT
many	TRBV7-2	TRBJ1-2	-	CASRLGALGGLYGYTF	TGTGCCAGCAGACTGGGGGCCCTGGGGGGGCTCTATGGCTACACCTTC
few	TRBV29-1	TRBJ2-7	-	CSALGGEAYEQYF	TGCAGCGCCCTTGGCGGCGAAGCCTACGAGCAGTACTTC
few	TRBV6-6	TRBJ1-1	-	CASSHLRDSRGPGTEAFF	TGTGCCAGCAGCCACCTCCGAGACTCGAGGGGACCGGGCACTGAAGCTTTCTTT
-	TRBV28	TRBJ2-5	-	CASSPLRETQYF	TGTGCCAGCAGTCCCCTCCGAGAGACCCAGTACTTC
many	TRBV7-2	TRBJ1-2	-	CASSSLGRTDRPYTF	TGTGCCAGCAGCTCGTTGGGCAGGACGGACCGTCCCTACACCTTC
many	TRBV7-8	TRBJ2-7	-	CASSLALSLLGGYEQYF	TGTGCCAGCAGCTTAGCGCTATCCTTACTCGGTGGCTACGAGCAGTACTTC
many	TRBV7-8	TRBJ1-2	-	CASSLVGGGLGYGYTF	TGTGCCAGCAGCTTAGTAGGCGGGGGGCTCGGCTATGGCTACACCTTC
many	TRBV15	TRBJ1-5	-	CATSRAALNQPQHF	TGTGCCACCAGCAGAGCGGCTTTGAATCAGCCCCAGCATTTT
-	TRBV7-9	TRBJ2-7	TRBD2	CASSLADRGHPAAKRGDGYEQYF	TGTGCCAGCAGCTTAGCAGATCGGGGGCACCCAGCCGCTAAGCGGGGGGATGGTTACGAGCAGTACTTC
-	TRBV14	TRBJ2-1	TRBD2	CASSQGTSGGYNEQFF	TGTGCCAGCAGCCAAGGGACTAGCGGGGGGTACAATGAGCAGTTCTTC
few	TRBV5-6	TRBJ1-3	TRBD1	CASSPGTGSGNTIYF	TGTGCCAGCAGCCCCGGGACAGGCTCTGGAAACACCATATATTTT
-	TRBV15	TRBJ2-3	TRBD2	CATSDLAGDTDTQYF	TGTGCCACCAGCGACCTAGCGGGGGACACAGATACGCAGTATTTT
-	TRBV28	TRBJ1-1	TRBD1	CASSILRGTGGYEDFF	TGTGCCAGCAGTATCCTCCGGGGGACAGGGGGGTATGAAGATTTCTTT
few	TRBV28	TRBJ2-3	-	CASSLNRVTDTQYF	TGTGCCAGCAGTTTGAACAGGGTCACAGATACGCAGTATTTT
few	TRBV20-1	TRBJ2-7	-	CSARGTGPPYEQYF	TGCAGTGCTAGAGGCACAGGACCCCCCTACGAGCAGTACTTC
many	TRBV28	TRBJ2-7	-	CASSLSGEQYF	TGTGCCAGCAGCCTATCTGGCGAGCAGTACTTC
-	TRBV11-2	TRBJ2-3	-	CASSLFGRDSDTQYF	TGTGCCAGCAGCTTATTTGGCCGGGATTCAGATACGCAGTATTTT
many	TRBV28	TRBJ2-3	-	CASSLMGYGTDTQYF	TGTGCCAGCAGTTTAATGGGCTACGGCACAGATACGCAGTATTTT
few	TRBV4-3	TRBJ1-1	TRBD1	CASSQDIGTGMYLAEAFF	TGCGCCAGCAGCCAAGATATCGGGACAGGGATGTATCTCGCTGAAGCTTTCTTT
few	TRBV19	TRBJ1-5	-	CASSIRGSGNQPQHF	TGTGCCAGTAGTATACGGGGATCCGGAAATCAGCCCCAGCATTTT
many	TRBV6-6	TRBJ1-5	-	CASSYSSPNQPQHF	TGTGCCAGCAGTTACAGTAGCCCGAATCAGCCCCAGCATTTT
many	TRBV28	TRBJ1-5	-	CASSAEFYSNQPQHF	TGTGCCAGCAGCGCAGAATTTTATAGCAATCAGCCCCAGCATTTT
-	TRBV29-1	TRBJ1-1	-	CSVEGHPDGTEAFF	TGCAGCGTTGAGGGACACCCTGATGGGACTGAAGCTTTCTTT
-	TRBV6-1	TRBJ1-4	TRBD1	CASSTGQAATNEKLFF	TGTGCCAGCAGTACCGGACAGGCTGCAACTAATGAAAAACTGTTTTTT
few	TRBV7-9	TRBJ2-3	-	CASSSELSTDTQYF	TGTGCCAGCAGCTCTGAACTCAGCACAGATACGCAGTATTTT
few	TRBV10-3	TRBJ2-5	-	CAISDPALLGETQYF	TGTGCCATCAGTGATCCTGCCCTGCTGGGGGAGACCCAGTACTTC
-	TRBV6-6	TRBJ2-7	-	CASSYSRSQQIYEQYF	TGTGCCAGCAGTTACTCTCGCAGCCAGCAAATCTACGAGCAGTACTTC
many	TRBV6-1	TRBJ1-2	-	CASSESFGGSGYTF	TGTGCCAGCAGTGAATCCTTCGGGGGGAGTGGCTACACCTTC
-	TRBV6-5	TRBJ1-1	-	CASSRGGHSHTEAFF	TGTGCCAGCAGTCGCGGGGGGCATTCCCATACTGAAGCTTTCTTT
-	TRBV2	TRBJ2-1	TRBD1	CASSALRGILLNEQFF	TGTGCCAGCAGTGCCCTCAGGGGGATACTACTCAATGAGCAGTTCTTC
many	TRBV7-6	TRBJ2-2	TRBD1	CASSFAGGHTGELFF	TGTGCCAGCAGCTTCGCAGGGGGCCACACCGGGGAGCTGTTTTTT
few	TRBV6-4	TRBJ2-7	-	CASSRRYF	TGTGCCAGCAGTCGGAGGTACTTC